The entry below gives a single T cell receptor (beta chain) sequence along with its context. The sample originates from a study of blood T cell repertoires in COVID-19. Original analysis: It was from reference gene primer amplification that nucleated cell counts were estimated. Sequenced by immunoSEQ multiplex PCR; TCRdb stores in-frame clones only, minus some. V and J calls and clone size are those listed in that table; D and trimming were worked out from the DNA. The sample yields tens of thousands of clones, about 80% seen once. Losses at the gene ends were 0 bases for V and 4 bases for J; bases not matched to a gene: 3. Germline lookup yields CDR1 SGHTA and CDR2 FQGNSA. CDR3 length: 15 residues.

The origin of this receptor is a woman of 80 years or more with acute or convalescent COVID-19. The chain couples TRBV7-2 to TRBJ2-3, with TRBD2 matching 8 bases. The sequenced sample was peripheral blood. CDR3 sequence (DNA): TGTGCCAGCAGCTTAGCGGGACTAGTGGCAGATACGCAGTATTTT. Translated, it gives CASSLAGLVADTQYF.